This T cell receptor beta chain derives from a study of cytomegalovirus exposure and HLA in healthy donors. The PCR used 60 Vbeta and 13 Jbeta primers. Generated by immunoSEQ multiplex PCR, the TCRdb table keeps only in-frame clones and is missing some. The sample has approximately 100,000 clones; 75% are singletons. V shed 5 bases and J shed 1 base, with 12 bases lying between them. The CDR3 is 15 amino acids. The germline V gene encodes CDR1 SGHTA and CDR2 FQGNSA. The chain employs TRBV7-2 and TRBJ2-1, with a possible D match to TRBD1 (5 bases). The receptor's source is a middle-aged man in good health and CMV-seronegative. The material sequenced was PBMCs. This CDR3 reads CASSTRQTSYNEQFF. The DNA of the CDR3 is TGTGCCAGCAGCACCAGACAGACATCCTACAATGAGCAGTTCTTC.